This TCR beta chain was captured in a study of cytomegalovirus exposure and HLA in healthy donors. Study at large: Most genotyped donors, approximately 81% of fewer than 400, had Caucasian-associated genetic ancestry.

The PCR made use of 60 Vbeta and 13 Jbeta primers. Generated by immunoSEQ multiplex PCR, the TCRdb table keeps only in-frame clones and is missing some. The data contain about 130,000 clones, roughly 70% of them singletons. Those who donated were healthy bone marrow donors. Despite likely unrecorded immune exposures, the donors were nominally healthy at the time of sampling. Study-wide findings and caveats: DRB1 showed the most TCR associations and HLA-C the fewest in a later analysis, as rates varied by HLA locus.

Remarks on this clone: Its specificity is not known.

This sequence originates from a man aged 40-49 years in good health and CMV-seropositive. Specimen: PBMCs.

The DNA for the CDR3 is TGTGCCAGCAGTCCGACTTGGGTCCAGAGAGAGACCCAGTACTTC. Protein: CASSPTWVQRETQYF. The chain uses TRBV27 and TRBJ2-5; D remains unclear. The CDR3 loop spans 15 amino acids. Germline V gene data show CDR1 as MNHEY and CDR2 as SMNVEV (reference sequence). V lost 5 bases and J 4 bases, leaving 17 bases between the germline ends.